The 14 T cell receptor beta chains in this list originate from one sample, sequenced in a study of shared clonotypes between healthy human individuals. Produced via immunoSEQ multiplex PCR; TCRdb's table is partial and in-frame only. The table shows nearly 2 million clones, with roughly 95% occurring only once. CD45RO negativity and positive selection for CCR7 defined naive CD8 cells, a population that excluded terminally differentiated effector memory CD45RA+ cells. The sample taken for sequencing was naive CD8+ T cells sorted from blood. The origin of the receptors is a man between 18 and 29 years old in good health.

This chain uses TRBV27 with TRBJ2-7, with TRBD2 matching over 12 bases. The CDR3 has 15 residues. Germline lookup yields CDR1 MNHEY and CDR2 SMNVEV (reference sequence). Germline trimming cut 7 bases from V and 5 bases from J; bases unmatched to any gene: 9. Here the CDR3 reads CASNRLAGESHEQYF. CDR3 sequence (DNA): TGTGCCAGCAACCGACTAGCGGGAGAAAGTCACGAGCAGTACTTC.

The J gene is TRBJ2-7, the V gene TRBV9; D tentatively fits TRBD1 or TRBD2 (5 bases each). The CDR3 runs 14 residues. V was pared by 3 bases and J by 3 bases, with 13 bases between. The germline CDR1 and CDR2 sequences are SGDLS and YYNGEE. This chain's CDR3 is CASSAGDPDYEQYF. CDR3 coding DNA: TGTGCCAGCAGCGCCGGGGACCCTGACTACGAGCAGTACTTC.

The V and J genes are TRBV28 and TRBJ1-1, with D possibly TRBD1 on 6 matching bases. The CDR3 is 16 residues long. Trimming stripped 6 bases from V and 3 bases from J, with 20 bases between. Germline loops: CDR1 MDHEN, CDR2 SYDVKM. The CDR3 spells CASSLRGRGWDTEAFF. The CDR3 region has the DNA TGTGCCAGCAGCCTCAGGGGACGAGGGTGGGACACTGAAGCTTTCTTT.

The J gene is TRBJ2-7, the V gene TRBV27, with D possibly being TRBD1 or TRBD2 (5 bases each). Trimming took off 6 bases at V and 0 bases at J, with 18 bases between the two ends. Germline V gene data show CDR1 as MNHEY and CDR2 as SMNVEV (reference sequence). CDR3 length equals 16 residues. The CDR3 coding sequence is TGTGCCAGCAGCTTTTCCTTCGGGACCAGCTCCTACGAGCAGTACTTC. Translated: CASSFSFGTSSYEQYF.

The chain joins TRBV6-1 to TRBJ2-5; TRBD2 matches at 7 bases. CDR1 is MNHNS, CDR2 SASEGT, per germline. Unmatched junction bases numbered 16, after V lost 4 bases and J lost 5 bases. The CDR3 length is 17 residues. The CDR3 sequence: CASSVIPGEGLQETQYF. The CDR3 DNA reads TGTGCCAGCAGTGTGATACCGGGGGAGGGTCTGCAGGAGACCCAGTACTTC.

The gene calls are TRBV13 and TRBJ1-2, with TRBD1 as a possible D gene (6 bases). The V gene's germline CDR1 is PRHDT and CDR2 FYEKMQ (reference sequence). CDR3 size: 15 residues. With 4 bases removed from V and 6 bases from J, the gap between germline ends came to 18 bases. The DNA of the CDR3 is TGTGCCAGCAGCTCGGGGGGCAGGGACTTCCATGGCTACACCTTC. As protein: CASSSGGRDFHGYTF.

The chain recombines TRBV6-6 with TRBJ2-1, with 7 bases matching TRBD2. There are 14 residues in the CDR3. The V gene end was trimmed by 6 bases and the J gene end by 4 bases; junction bases not matched to a gene: 6. Germline values: CDR1 MNHNY, CDR2 SVGAGI (reference sequence). DNA for the CDR3: TGTGCCAGCAGGGCGGGAGCGGATTACAATGAGCAGTTCTTC. Translation gives CASRAGADYNEQFF.

The V and J genes are TRBV29-1 and TRBJ2-1; possible D gene TRBD2, 5 bases. The CDR3 is 12 amino acids. Trimming took 3 bases from V and 8 from J, leaving 11 bases between them. Germline V gene lookup returns CDR1 SQVTM and CDR2 ANQGSEA. CDR3 in DNA: TGCAGCGTTGAGTTAGGGAGTTATGAGCAGTTCTTC. Translating it yields CSVELGSYEQFF.

The rearrangement uses TRBV7-3 and TRBJ2-1; D could derive from TRBD1 or TRBD2 (5 bases each). V lost 2 bases, J lost 4 bases, and 12 bases lay in between. The CDR3 length is 15 residues. Per germline, CDR1 SGHTA and CDR2 FQGTGA. DNA for the CDR3: TGTGCCAGCAGCTTAGCCGGGGCCCAATACAATGAGCAGTTCTTC. This gives the protein CASSLAGAQYNEQFF.

V and J are TRBV27 and TRBJ1-5, with D uncertain. The V gene's germline CDR1 is MNHEY and CDR2 SMNVEV (reference sequence). Trimming pared 5 bases from V and 0 bases from J, leaving 14 bases between. The CDR3 loop spans 16 amino acids. CDR3 residues: CASSPQVHLSNQPQHF. CDR3 DNA: TGTGCCAGCAGTCCTCAGGTTCATCTTAGCAATCAGCCCCAGCATTTT.

CDR3 amino acids: CASSSGLEGTQETQYF. In DNA, the CDR3 is TGTGCCAGCAGTTCCGGACTGGAGGGTACCCAAGAGACCCAGTACTTC. The rearrangement links TRBV6-5 to TRBJ2-5, with D perhaps matching TRBD2 (6 bases). The germline V and J ends were trimmed by 4 bases and 1 base, with 16 bases remaining between them. CDR1 and CDR2 (germline): MNHEY, SVGAGI. This CDR3 is built from 16 residues.

This clone was seen just once. This chain connects TRBV4-1 to TRBJ2-7, with TRBD2 matching over 8 bases. From germline, CDR1 is MGHRA and CDR2 YSYEKL. The V segment lost 3 bases and the J segment 5 bases; nucleotides outside the gene matches: 9. This CDR3 region has 15 residues. The CDR3 DNA follows: TGCGCCAGCAGCCACACGAGCGGGAGAGATGACGAGCAGTACTTC. This codes for CASSHTSGRDDEQYF.

This clone was detected only once. The chain combines TRBV9 with TRBJ2-3, with 11 bases that match TRBD2. From germline, CDR1 is SGDLS and CDR2 YYNGEE. The ends lost 2 bases at V and 2 bases at J; junction bases unmatched: 7. The CDR3 is 17 amino acids. CDR3: CASSVGGTSGLTDTQYF. The CDR3 nucleotides are TGTGCCAGCAGCGTTGGGGGGACTAGCGGACTCACAGATACGCAGTATTTT.

The genes are TRBV29-1 and TRBJ2-2; TRBD2 matches 7 bases. CDR1 SQVTM and CDR2 ANQGSEA come from the germline V gene. CDR3 size: 13 residues. J was trimmed by 4 bases and V by 7 bases; bases with no gene match: 6. The DNA of the CDR3 is TGCAGCGCGTCTAGCGGAGCCACCGGGGAGCTGTTTTTT. It codes for CSASSGATGELFF.